The rows below give T cell receptor beta chains drawn from one sample of a study of blood T cell repertoires in COVID-19. Data came from immunoSEQ multiplex PCR; TCRdb stores just in-frame clones and leaves some out. The sample lists 150,000 to 200,000 clones; more than 85% were seen once. The material sequenced was peripheral blood. The origin of the receptors is a man aged 40-49 years with active or convalescent COVID-19. Both conserved end residues are part of each CDR3. D genes are given only for firm matches. Rows may omit the clone size; those that give it use once, few, many or a size class.

CDR3 protein: CATSRGQIRTDLTYGYTF
CDR3 DNA: TGTGCCACCAGCAGAGGGCAAATAAGGACAGATCTAACCTATGGCTACACCTTC
clone size: .
J gene: TRBJ1-2
D gene: .
V gene: TRBV15

CDR3 protein: CASGLVDTGKPQHF
CDR3 DNA: TGTGCTAGTGGTTTGGTAGACACTGGCAAGCCCCAGCATTTT
clone size: .
J gene: TRBJ1-5
D gene: .
V gene: TRBV12-5

CDR3 protein: CASSIVGGRDTQYF
CDR3 DNA: TGTGCCAGTAGTATAGTCGGAGGGAGAGATACGCAGTATTTT
clone size: .
J gene: TRBJ2-3
D gene: .
V gene: TRBV19

CDR3 protein: CASSTKTSGGSTDTQYF
CDR3 DNA: TGTGCCAGCAGCACCAAGACTAGCGGGGGAAGCACAGATACGCAGTATTTT
clone size: .
J gene: TRBJ2-3
D gene: TRBD2
V gene: TRBV7-3

CDR3 protein: CASSQVPSLAGDNEQFF
CDR3 DNA: TGTGCCAGCAGCCAAGTACCGAGCCTAGCGGGGGACAATGAGCAGTTCTTC
clone size: once
J gene: TRBJ2-1
D gene: TRBD2
V gene: TRBV4-2

CDR3 protein: CASRPGQGIGEAFF
CDR3 DNA: TGTGCCAGCAGACCGGGACAGGGTATTGGTGAAGCTTTCTTT
clone size: .
J gene: TRBJ1-1
D gene: TRBD1
V gene: TRBV28

CDR3 protein: CASSFRFGTEAFF
CDR3 DNA: TGTGCCAGCAGCTTCCGGTTCGGCACTGAAGCTTTCTTT
clone size: .
J gene: TRBJ1-1
D gene: .
V gene: TRBV7-3

CDR3 protein: CASSDQGFYEQYF
CDR3 DNA: TGTGCCAGCAGTGATCAGGGTTTCTACGAGCAGTACTTC
clone size: .
J gene: TRBJ2-7
D gene: .
V gene: TRBV2

CDR3 protein: CASSYPGQMEKLFF
CDR3 DNA: TGTGCCAGCAGTTACCCCGGACAGATGGAAAAACTGTTTTTT
clone size: .
J gene: TRBJ1-4
D gene: .
V gene: TRBV6-2/TRBV6-3

CDR3 protein: CASSQVRRHPLGIKRQGSYEQYF
CDR3 DNA: TGTGCCAGCAGCCAAGTACGTAGACATCCCTTAGGAATAAAACGACAGGGCTCCTACGAGCAGTACTTC
clone size: .
J gene: TRBJ2-7
D gene: TRBD1
V gene: TRBV14

CDR3 protein: CASSSAGELTYEQYF
CDR3 DNA: TGCGCCAGCAGCTCTGCGGGGGAACTAACCTACGAGCAGTACTTC
clone size: .
J gene: TRBJ2-7
D gene: TRBD2
V gene: TRBV5-1

CDR3 protein: CASSYDRTGTEAFF
CDR3 DNA: TGTGCCAGCAGTTACGACAGGACCGGCACTGAAGCTTTCTTT
clone size: .
J gene: TRBJ1-1
D gene: .
V gene: TRBV6-5

CDR3 protein: CSASGLAETQYF
CDR3 DNA: TGCAGTGCTAGTGGGCTAGCTGAGACCCAGTACTTC
clone size: .
J gene: TRBJ2-5
D gene: .
V gene: TRBV20-1

CDR3 protein: CASSPPWTGTYEQYF
CDR3 DNA: TGTGCCAGCTCACCACCCTGGACAGGGACGTACGAGCAGTACTTC
clone size: once
J gene: TRBJ2-7
D gene: TRBD1
V gene: TRBV18

CDR3 protein: CASSSVNRGSSGNTEAFF
CDR3 DNA: TGTGCCAGCAGCTCTGTCAACAGGGGATCTTCGGGGAACACTGAAGCTTTCTTT
clone size: .
J gene: TRBJ1-1
D gene: TRBD1
V gene: TRBV7-9

CDR3 protein: CASSPPGGLTDTQYF
CDR3 DNA: TGTGCCAGCAGCCCACCGGGGGGCCTCACAGATACGCAGTATTTT
clone size: .
J gene: TRBJ2-3
D gene: .
V gene: TRBV3-1/TRBV3-2

CDR3 protein: CASSLQGDTEAFF
CDR3 DNA: TGTGCCAGCTCACTTCAAGGGGACACTGAAGCTTTCTTT
clone size: .
J gene: TRBJ1-1
D gene: .
V gene: TRBV18

CDR3 protein: CASSVAGNTGELFF
CDR3 DNA: TGTGCCAGCAGCGTAGCCGGGAACACCGGGGAGCTGTTTTTT
clone size: .
J gene: TRBJ2-2
D gene: .
V gene: TRBV9

CDR3 protein: CASSQTGTGGSPLHF
CDR3 DNA: TGTGCCAGCAGCCAAACCGGGACAGGGGGATCACCCCTCCACTTT
clone size: once
J gene: TRBJ1-6
D gene: TRBD1
V gene: TRBV4-2

CDR3 protein: CSVGPSGNTGELFF
CDR3 DNA: TGCAGCGTTGGGCCTAGCGGGAACACCGGGGAGCTGTTTTTT
clone size: .
J gene: TRBJ2-2
D gene: TRBD2
V gene: TRBV29-1

CDR3 protein: CASSLRTGKGSPLHF
CDR3 DNA: TGTGCCAGCAGTTTGAGGACAGGGAAAGGTTCACCCCTCCACTTT
clone size: .
J gene: TRBJ1-6
D gene: TRBD1
V gene: TRBV27

CDR3 protein: CASRQRGLHGYTF
CDR3 DNA: TGTGCCAGCAGGCAAAGGGGGCTGCATGGCTACACCTTC
clone size: .
J gene: TRBJ1-2
D gene: TRBD1
V gene: TRBV28

CDR3 protein: CAISEVSSGGGGELFF
CDR3 DNA: TGTGCCATCAGTGAAGTGTCGTCAGGGGGCGGCGGGGAGCTGTTTTTT
clone size: .
J gene: TRBJ2-2
D gene: TRBD1
V gene: TRBV10-3

CDR3 protein: CASSPYTGRSEAFF
CDR3 DNA: TGTGCCAGCAGCCCATACACGGGAAGGTCTGAAGCTTTCTTT
clone size: .
J gene: TRBJ1-1
D gene: .
V gene: TRBV14

CDR3 protein: CATSDPGGDRDNEQFF
CDR3 DNA: TGTGCCACCAGTGATCCAGGAGGGGACAGGGACAATGAGCAGTTCTTC
clone size: .
J gene: TRBJ2-1
D gene: TRBD1
V gene: TRBV24-1

CDR3 protein: CASSPGQVGETQYF
CDR3 DNA: TGTGCCAGCAGCCCCGGACAGGTTGGCGAGACCCAGTACTTC
clone size: .
J gene: TRBJ2-5
D gene: TRBD1
V gene: TRBV7-3

CDR3 protein: CASGMGGGFQTQYF
CDR3 DNA: TGTGCCAGCGGTATGGGGGGGGGCTTCCAAACGCAGTATTTT
clone size: .
J gene: TRBJ2-3
D gene: .
V gene: TRBV28

CDR3 protein: CASSPLGTGNGYTF
CDR3 DNA: TGTGCCAGCTCACCGCTGGGGACAGGGAACGGCTACACCTTC
clone size: .
J gene: TRBJ1-2
D gene: TRBD1
V gene: TRBV18

CDR3 protein: CASSEGDTGNQPQHF
CDR3 DNA: TGTGCCAGCAGTGAAGGCGACACAGGGAATCAGCCCCAGCATTTT
clone size: .
J gene: TRBJ1-5
D gene: .
V gene: TRBV2

CDR3 protein: CASSTTGNTEAFF
CDR3 DNA: TGTGCCAGCAGTACCACGGGGAACACTGAAGCTTTCTTT
clone size: .
J gene: TRBJ1-1
D gene: .
V gene: TRBV28

CDR3 protein: CASSHRVYQPQHF
CDR3 DNA: TGCGCCAGCAGCCACAGGGTGTATCAGCCCCAGCATTTT
clone size: .
J gene: TRBJ1-5
D gene: .
V gene: TRBV4-1

CDR3 protein: CASSQDSGTAFNQPQHF
CDR3 DNA: TGTGCCAGCAGCCAAGATAGCGGGACAGCTTTCAATCAGCCCCAGCATTTT
clone size: .
J gene: TRBJ1-5
D gene: TRBD1
V gene: TRBV3-1/TRBV3-2

CDR3 protein: CASSPPTGVYEQYF
CDR3 DNA: TGTGCCAGCTCACCACCGACAGGGGTCTACGAGCAGTACTTC
clone size: once
J gene: TRBJ2-7
D gene: TRBD1
V gene: TRBV18

CDR3 protein: CASSVRDSNTEAFF
CDR3 DNA: TGTGCCAGCAGCGTAAGGGACAGCAACACTGAAGCTTTCTTT
clone size: .
J gene: TRBJ1-1
D gene: TRBD1
V gene: TRBV9

CDR3 protein: CASSLGLREKLFF
CDR3 DNA: TGTGCCAGCAGCTTAGGGCTGCGGGAAAAACTGTTTTTT
clone size: .
J gene: TRBJ1-4
D gene: .
V gene: TRBV7-8

CDR3 protein: CASRVALAQETGELFF
CDR3 DNA: TGCGCCAGCAGGGTCGCCCTGGCACAGGAGACCGGGGAGCTGTTTTTT
clone size: .
J gene: TRBJ2-2
D gene: .
V gene: TRBV5-1

CDR3 protein: CASSLAGQGTIYF
CDR3 DNA: TGTGCCAGCAGTTTAGCGGGACAGGGCACCATATATTTT
clone size: .
J gene: TRBJ1-3
D gene: TRBD1
V gene: TRBV12-3/TRBV12-4

CDR3 protein: CASSPPGDNEQFF
CDR3 DNA: TGTGCCAGCAGCCCCCCGGGAGACAATGAGCAGTTCTTC
clone size: .
J gene: TRBJ2-1
D gene: .
V gene: TRBV7-2

CDR3 protein: CASSILGTARILQPQHF
CDR3 DNA: TGTGCCAGTAGTATACTAGGGACAGCACGAATACTTCAGCCCCAGCATTTT
clone size: .
J gene: TRBJ1-5
D gene: TRBD1
V gene: TRBV19

CDR3 protein: CASLQGPPQETQYF
CDR3 DNA: TGTGCCAGCTTACAGGGGCCACCACAAGAGACCCAGTACTTC
clone size: .
J gene: TRBJ2-5
D gene: TRBD1
V gene: TRBV2

CDR3 protein: CASSQGPSRETQYF
CDR3 DNA: TGCGCCAGCAGCCAGGGCCCATCGAGAGAGACCCAGTACTTC
clone size: .
J gene: TRBJ2-5
D gene: .
V gene: TRBV4-1

CDR3 protein: CASSPRQLSGGNTIYF
CDR3 DNA: TGTGCCAGCTCACCTAGACAGCTCTCTGGGGGAAACACCATATATTTT
clone size: few
J gene: TRBJ1-3
D gene: .
V gene: TRBV18